A single sample is the source of the 24 T cell receptor beta chains below, sequenced in a study of blood T cell repertoires in COVID-19. The protocol was immunoSEQ multiplex PCR, while the TCRdb copy is restricted to in-frame clones and leaves out a portion. Of 70,000 or so clones in the sample, around 75% were seen once. Material for sequencing was peripheral blood. The source is an older man with acute or convalescent COVID-19.

J is TRBJ2-3 and V is TRBV5-1; 7 bases map to TRBD1. This CDR3 has 15 residues. The germline gives CDR1 SGHRS, CDR2 YFSETQ. J lost 2 bases, V lost 2 bases, and 5 bases had no gene match. The CDR3: CASSLQGPDTDTQYF. The CDR3 nucleotides are TGCGCCAGCAGCTTACAGGGGCCGGACACAGATACGCAGTATTTT.

CDR3 sequence reads: CASSLGAFEATEAFF. The DNA for the CDR3 is TGTGCCAGCAGCTTAGGCGCGTTCGAGGCCACTGAAGCTTTCTTT. The genes are TRBV7-2 and TRBJ1-1; no reliable D call. The CDR3 totals 15 residues. V dropped 1 base and J dropped 4 bases, with 13 bases sitting between them. Germline values: CDR1 SGHTA, CDR2 FQGNSA.

The V and J genes are TRBV3-1 (or the pseudogene TRBV3-2) and TRBJ2-6, with TRBD1 matching over 8 bases. The CDR3 covers 20 residues. Germline CDR1 is LGHDT and CDR2 is YNNKEL (reference sequence). V lost 2 bases and J lost 0; bases outside the gene matches: 12. The CDR3: CASSQWGVTGESSGANVLTF. In nucleotides, the CDR3 is TGTGCCAGCAGCCAATGGGGGGTGACAGGGGAAAGCTCTGGGGCCAACGTCCTGACTTTC.

The rearrangement links TRBV7-6 to TRBJ2-7; 8 bases fit TRBD2. V was pared by 4 bases and J by 4 bases, with 6 bases of the junction left unmatched. This CDR3 is 14 amino acids long. Germline-derived CDR1 and CDR2 are SGHVS and FNYEAQ. For the CDR3, the DNA is TGTGCCAGCAGCTATGGGACGGGAGGGTACGAGCAGTACTTC. As protein: CASSYGTGGYEQYF.

The table lists this clone with a few counts. CDR3 protein: CSVRTAADTEAFF. The DNA of the CDR3 is TGCAGCGTCCGGACAGCCGCTGACACTGAAGCTTTCTTT. The rearrangement uses TRBV29-1 and TRBJ1-1, with D possibly being TRBD1 (6 bases). The CDR3 sequence is 13 residues long. Trimming stripped 6 bases from V and 3 bases from J, with 14 bases between. CDR1 is SQVTM and CDR2 is ANQGSEA in the germline V gene.

The chain combines TRBV10-3 with TRBJ2-1; TRBD2 matches at 7 bases. CDR1 ENHRY and CDR2 SYGVKD come from the germline V gene. The CDR3 is 15 amino acids. V gave up 0 bases and J gave up 6 bases; unmatched junction bases: 5. The CDR3 bases are TGTGCCATCAGTGAGTCTAGCGGGCGCCCCAATGAGCAGTTCTTC. This gives the protein CAISESSGRPNEQFF.

V gene TRBV7-2 combines with J gene TRBJ2-2; 7 nucleotides match TRBD1. V was clipped by 5 bases and J by 2 bases; unmatched bases: 8. Looked up from germline, CDR1 is SGHTA and CDR2 is FQGNSA. The CDR3 contains 16 residues. In nucleotides, the CDR3 is TGTGCCAGCAGCACACAGGGGCGGGTAAACACCGGGGAGCTGTTTTTT. Translated: CASSTQGRVNTGELFF.

This clone has only one observation. Other DNA sequences of this sample code for an identical CDR3. This chain joins TRBV3-1 (or the pseudogene TRBV3-2) and TRBJ2-5, with unresolved D. Germline V gene data show CDR1 as LGHDT and CDR2 as YNNKEL (reference sequence). The V end was cut by 1 base, the J end by 3 bases, with 6 bases between. This CDR3 region has 13 residues. CDR3 in amino acids: CASSQGREETQYF. The CDR3 DNA sequence: TGTGCCAGCAGCCAAGGCCGGGAAGAGACCCAGTACTTC.

J is TRBJ2-5 and V is TRBV3-1 (or the pseudogene TRBV3-2), with 8 bases aligning to TRBD2. J gave up 5 bases and V 6 bases, and 8 bases lay outside the gene matches. The germline V gene encodes CDR1 LGHDT and CDR2 YNNKEL (reference sequence). The CDR3 spans 14 residues. The CDR3 DNA reads TGTGCCAGCAGTATCAGCGGGAGTAGGGAGACCCAGTACTTC. This gives the protein CASSISGSRETQYF.

This chain joins TRBV9 and TRBJ2-3; weak D call: TRBD2 (6 bases). Between the trimmed V and J ends, which lost 0 bases and 0 bases, there was a span of 14 bases. Germline CDR1 reads SGDLS; CDR2 reads YYNGEE. This CDR3 has 17 residues. The CDR3 sequence: CASSVALGGASTDTQYF. CDR3 in DNA: TGTGCCAGCAGCGTAGCCCTCGGAGGGGCTAGCACAGATACGCAGTATTTT.

The CDR3 region has the DNA TGTGCCAGCAGTTACGGGACAGGGACGGGGGCCTACGAGCAGTACTTC. This codes for CASSYGTGTGAYEQYF. V is TRBV6-6 and J is TRBJ2-7, with 9 positions matching TRBD1. This CDR3 has 16 residues. The junction had 7 bases not matched to a gene; V was cut back by 2 bases and J by 2 bases. The germline V gene has CDR1 MNHNY and CDR2 SVGAGI (reference sequence).

This clone was seen a handful of times. The rearrangement joins TRBV2 to TRBJ2-7; TRBD2 matches 14 bases. The CDR3 sequence is 14 residues long. Germline V gene lookup returns CDR1 SNHLY and CDR2 FYNNEI. The J segment lost 12 bases and the V segment lost 3 bases, leaving 7 bases of the junction unmatched. The DNA for the CDR3 is TGTGCCAGCAGTGAGGCGGGACTAGCGGGAGTGGCGTACTTC. It encodes CASSEAGLAGVAYF.

The chain uses TRBV2 and TRBJ1-2, with 7 bases lining up with TRBD1. The CDR3 runs to 14 residues. Germline trimming cut 6 bases from V and 0 bases from J; bases unmatched to any gene: 4. Germline CDR1 SNHLY, CDR2 FYNNEI. The CDR3 loop reads CASSLGTANYGYTF. CDR3 coding DNA: TGTGCCAGCAGCCTGGGGACAGCTAACTATGGCTACACCTTC.

V gene TRBV18 combines with J gene TRBJ1-1; D not certain. CDR1 and CDR2 (germline): KGHSH, LQKENI. V dropped 3 bases and J dropped 3 bases, with 8 bases sitting between them. This CDR3 has 13 residues. The CDR3 DNA reads as TGTGCCAGCTCACCGGCGGAATACACTGAAGCTTTCTTT. Residues: CASSPAEYTEAFF.

The chain is built from TRBV5-5 and TRBJ2-2; the match to TRBD2 covers 11 bases. CDR3 length: 17 residues. Germline-derived CDR1 and CDR2 are SGHKS and YYEKEE (reference sequence). Trimming cost V 2 bases and J 4 bases; bases outside gene matches: 7. The CDR3 bases are TGTGCCAGCAGCTTAACTAGCGGGAGTCCGCTCACCGGGGAGCTGTTTTTT. Translating gives CASSLTSGSPLTGELFF. The full variable domain, with the rest looked up from reference TRBV5-5 and TRBJ2-2, is DAGVTQSPTHLIKTRGQQVTLRCSPISGHKSVSWYQQVLGQGPQFIFQYYEKEERGRGNFPDRFSARQFPNYSSELNVNALLLGDSALYLCASSLTSGSPLTGELFFGEGSRLTVL.

The chain employs TRBV27 and TRBJ1-1; tentative D call: TRBD1 (5 bases). V was trimmed by 4 bases and J by 2 bases, leaving 14 bases between them. This CDR3 spans 15 amino acids. Germline V lookup: CDR1 MNHEY, CDR2 SMNVEV (reference sequence). CDR3 region: CASSWAGGSNTEAFF. The CDR3 DNA sequence: TGTGCCAGCAGTTGGGCCGGGGGGTCAAACACTGAAGCTTTCTTT.

The rearrangement joins TRBV2 to TRBJ2-3; 11 nucleotides match TRBD2. CDR1 SNHLY and CDR2 FYNNEI come from the germline V gene. The CDR3 is 14 residues long. V was clipped by 11 bases and J by 5 bases; unmatched bases: 9. In nucleotides, the CDR3 is TGTGCCCGCGATCTAGCGGGAGGAGGAGATACGCAGTATTTT. Residues: CARDLAGGGDTQYF.

The rearrangement links TRBV28 to TRBJ1-2; D gene unclear. V lost 0 bases and J 6 bases, leaving 5 bases between the germline ends. The CDR3 length is 12 residues. The germline gives CDR1 MDHEN, CDR2 SYDVKM. This chain's CDR3 is CASSLWTNGYTF. The CDR3 DNA sequence: TGTGCCAGCAGTTTATGGACAAATGGCTACACCTTC.

The V and J genes are TRBV29-1 and TRBJ1-5; TRBD1 aligns across 10 bases. This CDR3 has 12 amino acids. Trimming cost V 7 bases and J 5 bases; bases outside gene matches: 2. Per the germline V gene, CDR1 is SQVTM and CDR2 is ANQGSEA. The CDR3 DNA is TGCAGCGGACAGGGGGCTGATCAGCCCCAGCATTTT. It codes for CSGQGADQPQHF.

The chain couples TRBV27 to TRBJ1-6; 7 bases match TRBD1. J lost 0 bases, V lost 4 bases, and 6 bases had no gene match. The CDR3 covers 17 residues. The germline V gene has CDR1 MNHEY and CDR2 SMNVEV (reference sequence). This chain's CDR3 is CASSSGQISSYNSPLHF. CDR3 DNA sequence: TGTGCCAGCAGTTCGGGACAGATTAGCTCCTATAATTCACCCCTCCACTTT.

The chain recombines TRBV27 with TRBJ1-1; weak D call: TRBD1 (5 bases). Looked up from germline, CDR1 is MNHEY and CDR2 is SMNVEV (reference sequence). The CDR3 totals 15 residues. With 2 bases removed from V and 7 bases from J, the gap between germline ends came to 17 bases. CDR3: CASSLTPTPQGEAFF. The CDR3 nucleotides are TGTGCCAGCAGTTTAACCCCAACCCCCCAGGGTGAAGCTTTCTTT.

This clone was seen only a few times. This chain connects TRBV10-3 to TRBJ1-3, with D perhaps TRBD1 (5 bases). This CDR3 region has 17 residues. V gave up 0 bases and J gave up 4 bases, with 16 bases separating them. In germline, CDR1 is ENHRY, CDR2 SYGVKD. The CDR3 region is CAISESGGVAAGNTIYF. Written as DNA, the CDR3 is TGTGCCATCAGTGAGTCGGGGGGGGTAGCGGCCGGAAACACCATATATTTT.

In its sample, this clone was seen once. The rearrangement joins TRBV6-5 to TRBJ1-1; weak D call: TRBD1 (5 bases). This CDR3 has 14 amino acids. Per the germline V gene, CDR1 is MNHEY and CDR2 is SVGAGI. Trimming stripped 6 bases from V and 1 base from J, with 12 bases between. The CDR3, as DNA: TGTGCCAGCAGGGCCCCAACAGGGAACACTGAAGCTTTCTTT. This encodes CASRAPTGNTEAFF.

This clone was counted only a few times. The J gene is TRBJ1-1, the V gene TRBV7-9; the match to TRBD1 covers 8 bases. The CDR3 runs 13 residues. V gave up 5 bases and J gave up 5 bases; unmatched junction bases: 4. The V gene's germline CDR1 is SEHNR and CDR2 FQNEAQ (reference sequence). The CDR3 protein is CASSGQGDTEAFF. The CDR3 DNA reads as TGTGCCAGCAGCGGACAGGGAGATACTGAAGCTTTCTTT.